These 23 T cell receptor beta chains came from one sample sequenced in a study of CD8+ T cells in alopecia areata. Treatment here: oral pan-JAK inhibitor, 5-10 mg twice daily. Isolated RNA was reverse transcribed into cDNA used as the sequencing template. Here immunoSEQ multiplex PCR was the method, and the copy in TCRdb shows in-frame clones only, minus some. The sample lists 200,000 to 250,000 clones; about 64% were seen once. The sequencing here drew on CD4+ T cells sorted from blood, taken at week 4, from a patient treated with tofacitinib. The receptors were sampled from a human donor with alopecia areata.

This clone was counted only a few times. The chain is built from TRBV25-1 and TRBJ2-7; 10 nucleotides agree with TRBD2. Germline CDR1 reads MGHDK; CDR2 reads SYGVNS. The CDR3 contains 16 residues. V lost 8 bases and J lost 6; bases outside the gene matches: 16. The CDR3 DNA sequence: TGTGCCAGCGCCCGGACTAGCGGACGAGTGGCGGGCGAGCAGTACTTC. Its protein is CASARTSGRVAGEQYF.

The genes are TRBV30 and TRBJ2-7; tentative D call: TRBD2 (5 bases). The CDR3 is 14 residues long. Germline V gives CDR1 GTSNPN, CDR2 SVGIG (reference sequence). The V and J ends lost 3 bases and 0 bases respectively, with 12 bases between them. The CDR3 is CAWRMSGSSYEQYF. The CDR3 DNA reads TGTGCCTGGAGGATGAGCGGTAGCTCCTACGAGCAGTACTTC.

This clone showed up just a few times. The chain joins TRBV7-3 to TRBJ2-3, with a weak D call TRBD2 (5 bases). V shed 4 bases and J shed 4 bases, with 12 bases lying between them. CDR1 is SGHTA, CDR2 FQGTGA, per germline. There are 14 residues in the CDR3. The CDR3 bases are TGTGCCAGCAGCTCGTTGTCCGGGGCAGATACGCAGTATTTT. This gives the protein CASSSLSGADTQYF.

This clone was seen once. The chain carries TRBV5-4 and TRBJ1-1, with 9 nucleotides matching TRBD1. The CDR3 is 14 residues long. Germline V CDR1 and CDR2: SGHNT, YYREEE (reference sequence). Trimming took 1 base from V and 5 from J; bases not matched to a gene: 3. The CDR3 loop is CASSLNRGQTEAFF. The CDR3 DNA sequence: TGTGCCAGCAGCTTGAACAGGGGGCAAACTGAAGCTTTCTTT.

The V and J genes are TRBV29-1 and TRBJ1-1; TRBD1 matches at 9 bases. Germline values: CDR1 SQVTM, CDR2 ANQGSEA. J gave up 4 bases and V 6 bases, and 6 bases lay outside the gene matches. The CDR3 totals 13 residues. CDR3 nucleotide sequence: TGCAGCGTGGGCCGGGACAGGGTCACTGAAGCTTTCTTT. It specifies CSVGRDRVTEAFF.

This rearrangement joins TRBV30 to TRBJ1-1, with unresolved D. V lost 1 base to trimming and J lost 1 base, with 16 bases between them. Germline V gene sequence: CDR1 GTSNPN, CDR2 SVGIG (reference sequence). This CDR3 is built from 16 residues. CDR3 sequence: CAWSGVLSSPNTEAFF. The CDR3 DNA is TGTGCCTGGAGTGGGGTCCTCTCCTCCCCGAACACTGAAGCTTTCTTT.

The chain has TRBV29-1 and TRBJ2-5, with D perhaps being TRBD1 or TRBD2 (6 bases each). This CDR3 spans 13 amino acids. The V end lost 4 bases, the J end lost 1 base, and 10 bases lay between the germline ends. Germline V gives CDR1 SQVTM, CDR2 ANQGSEA. Here the CDR3 DNA reads TGCAGCGTTGGGGGGGCCTTCCAAGAGACCCAGTACTTC. This sequence encodes CSVGGAFQETQYF.

A few counts support this clone. The chain is built from TRBV6-5 and TRBJ2-5, with D perhaps matching TRBD2 (6 bases). CDR3 length: 13 residues. Germline CDR1 MNHEY, CDR2 SVGAGI. The V and J ends lost 5 bases and 9 bases respectively, with 16 bases between them. CDR3 bases: TGTGCCAGCAGTCGGGACTCGCCGGGGGCCCAGTACTTC. It translates to CASSRDSPGAQYF.

This clone was counted between two and nine times. The chain couples TRBV5-6 to TRBJ2-1; 7 bases fit TRBD2. The germline V gene encodes CDR1 SGHDT and CDR2 YYEEEE. V lost 3 bases, J lost 9 bases, and 0 bases stayed unmatched. The CDR3 is made up of 11 amino acids. The CDR3 coding sequence is TGTGCCAGCAGCTCGGGGGGTGAGCAGTTCTTC. It codes for CASSSGGEQFF.

This clone was counted between two and nine times. Written as DNA, the CDR3 is TGTGCCAGCAGCTTTGTAGGGGGCGAGACCCAGTACTTC. This translates into CASSFVGGETQYF. The chain has TRBV7-2 and TRBJ2-5, with 7 bases that match TRBD1. V shed 3 bases, J shed 5 bases, and the junction held 3 bases outside the gene matches. The germline gives CDR1 SGHTA, CDR2 FQGNSA. CDR3 length: 13 amino acids.

This clone was recorded a few times. CDR3 in amino acids: CASSLGQQPYGYTF. CDR3 coding DNA: TGTGCCAGCAGCTTAGGACAGCAGCCCTATGGCTACACCTTC. The V call is TRBV7-8, the J call TRBJ1-2; D possibly corresponds to TRBD1 (5 bases). The V and J ends lost 1 base and 4 bases respectively, with 10 bases between them. Germline assignment: CDR1 SGHVS and CDR2 FQNEAQ. This CDR3 has 14 amino acids.

The chain recombines TRBV4-3 with TRBJ1-1; the D gene is possibly TRBD1 (5 bases). CDR3 length: 16 residues. The germline V gene has CDR1 LGHNA and CDR2 YSLEER. V lost 0 bases to trimming and J lost 1 base, with 12 bases between them. CDR3 nucleotides: TGCGCCAGCAGCCAAGATCAGGGAGCCTCGAACACTGAAGCTTTCTTT. This encodes CASSQDQGASNTEAFF.

The chain has TRBV5-1 and TRBJ1-4; D perhaps matches TRBD1 (5 bases). Germline-derived CDR1 and CDR2 are SGHRS and YFSETQ. Trimming stripped 4 bases from V and 5 bases from J, with 15 bases between. CDR3 size: 15 residues. The CDR3 region is CASSLFGTFNEKLFF. CDR3 coding DNA: TGCGCCAGCAGCCTGTTCGGGACTTTCAATGAAAAACTGTTTTTT.

Details on this clone: The identical CDR3 is also encoded by other nucleotide sequences in the sample. This chain uses TRBV6-6 with TRBJ2-7; perhaps TRBD2 as D (6 bases). Germline CDR1 and CDR2: MNHNY and SVGAGI (reference sequence). CDR3 length: 13 residues. V lost 0 bases and J 4 bases, leaving 7 bases between the germline ends. The CDR3 sequence: CASSYSTSYEQYF. The CDR3 DNA reads TGTGCCAGCAGTTACTCGACTAGTTACGAGCAGTACTTC.

The chain joins TRBV27 to TRBJ1-1, with D possibly TRBD1 on 6 matching bases. Per the germline V gene, CDR1 is MNHEY and CDR2 is SMNVEV (reference sequence). The V and J ends lost 10 bases and 1 base respectively, with 13 bases between them. The CDR3 runs 13 residues. The CDR3 is CATRNRENTEAFF. In DNA, the CDR3 is TGTGCCACCCGGAACAGGGAGAACACTGAAGCTTTCTTT.

V gene TRBV11-2 combines with J gene TRBJ2-7, with D possibly called TRBD1 or TRBD2 (5 bases each). The CDR3 covers 17 residues. V lost 1 base to trimming and J lost 0 bases, with 16 bases between them. Germline V lookup: CDR1 SGHAT, CDR2 FQNNGV. The CDR3 loop reads CASSLVGERPASYEQYF. CDR3 DNA sequence: TGTGCCAGCAGCTTAGTAGGGGAGAGACCCGCCTCCTACGAGCAGTACTTC.

The chain carries TRBV5-1 and TRBJ2-5; the match to TRBD1 covers 7 bases. Germline values: CDR1 SGHRS, CDR2 YFSETQ. CDR3 length: 13 residues. With 5 bases clipped from V and 4 bases from J, the junction kept 5 bases outside the gene matches. CDR3 DNA: TGCGCCAGCAGGAGGGGGCTGGGAGAGACCCAGTACTTC. Translation gives CASRRGLGETQYF.

V gene TRBV7-9 combines with J gene TRBJ1-2; no clear D. CDR1 and CDR2 (germline): SEHNR, FQNEAQ (reference sequence). The ends were cut back, 4 bases at V and 5 bases at J, with 17 bases in the middle. The CDR3 extends over 15 amino acids. The CDR3 DNA sequence: TGTGCCAGCAGCTCCTATCCCGACAACAGATATGGCTACACCTTC. Translated: CASSSYPDNRYGYTF.

The chain has TRBV20-1 and TRBJ1-2; D ambiguous. V gave up 2 bases and J gave up 4 bases, with 5 bases separating them. CDR1 is DFQATT and CDR2 is SNEGSKA in the germline V gene (reference sequence). The CDR3 length is 11 residues. The chain's CDR3 is CSARPTYGYTF. The CDR3, as DNA: TGCAGTGCTAGACCAACCTATGGCTACACCTTC.

This chain links TRBV5-4 with TRBJ1-5; the D gene is possibly TRBD1 (5 bases). V was cut by 4 bases and J by 4 bases, with 18 bases left in between. The CDR3 consists of 16 residues. The germline CDR1 and CDR2 sequences are SGHNT and YYREEE (reference sequence). CDR3 residues: CASSPGPGRENQPQHF. The CDR3 DNA sequence: TGTGCCAGCAGCCCCGGACCGGGACGGGAGAATCAGCCCCAGCATTTT. The full variable domain, in which reference TRBV5-4 and TRBJ1-5 provide the parts outside the CDR3, is ETGVTQSPTHLIKTRGQQVTLRCSSQSGHNTVSWYQQALGQGPQFIFQYYREEENGRGNFPPRFSGLQFPNYSSELNVNALELDDSALYLCASSPGPGRENQPQHFGDGTRLSIL.

This CDR3 is CASSGAPNQPQHF. CDR3 DNA sequence: TGTGCCAGCAGCGGCGCTCCCAATCAGCCCCAGCATTTT. The chain has TRBV9 and TRBJ1-5; D gene unclear. Germline V gene data show CDR1 as SGDLS and CDR2 as YYNGEE. The CDR3 totals 13 residues. Trimming left V 3 bases short and J 3 bases short, with 7 bases between.

This clone was observed once. This sequence joins TRBV29-1 and TRBJ1-1, with D perhaps matching TRBD1 (6 bases). Germline CDR1 is SQVTM and CDR2 is ANQGSEA. V was shortened by 7 bases and J by 1 base, with 16 bases between the two germline ends. The CDR3 loop spans 14 amino acids. In nucleotides, the CDR3 is TGCAGCGCCAAAACGGGGACAACGAACACTGAAGCTTTCTTT. Translating it yields CSAKTGTTNTEAFF.

The chain recombines TRBV7-9 with TRBJ2-3; perhaps D is TRBD1 or TRBD2 (5 bases each). Deletions cut 4 bases from V and 6 bases from J, with 8 bases between. Germline-derived CDR1 and CDR2 are SEHNR and FQNEAQ (reference sequence). The CDR3 consists of 12 residues. The CDR3 loop is CASSSWGDTQYF. CDR3 nucleotides: TGTGCCAGCAGCTCTTGGGGGGATACGCAGTATTTT.